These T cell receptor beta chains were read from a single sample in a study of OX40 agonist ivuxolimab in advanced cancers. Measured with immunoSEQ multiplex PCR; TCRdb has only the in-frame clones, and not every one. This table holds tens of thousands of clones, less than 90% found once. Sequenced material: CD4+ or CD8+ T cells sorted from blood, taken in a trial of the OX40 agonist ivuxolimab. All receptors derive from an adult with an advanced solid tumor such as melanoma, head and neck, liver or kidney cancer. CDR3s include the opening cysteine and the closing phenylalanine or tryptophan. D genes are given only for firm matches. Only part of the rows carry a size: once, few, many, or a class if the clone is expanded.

DNA: TGCGCCAGCAGCCAAGATCAGGGCGAAAGGCAGTATTTT
CDR3: CASSQDQGERQYF
J: TRBJ2-3
V: TRBV4-1
size: -
D: -

DNA: TGTGCCAGCAGCTTAGGGACTTCAAATGAGCAGTTCTTC
CDR3: CASSLGTSNEQFF
J: TRBJ2-1
V: TRBV5-4
size: -
D: -

DNA: TGTGCCAGCTCATTCGACACAGTCACAGATACGCAGTATTTT
CDR3: CASSFDTVTDTQYF
J: TRBJ2-3
V: TRBV18
size: -
D: -

DNA: TGTGCCAGCAGCTTGCGACAGGGGTTTTATGGCTACACCTTC
CDR3: CASSLRQGFYGYTF
J: TRBJ1-2
V: TRBV5-4
size: -
D: TRBD1

DNA: TGCAGTGGGGGGTTGAACACCGGGGAGCTGTTTTTT
CDR3: CSGGLNTGELFF
J: TRBJ2-2
V: TRBV29-1
size: -
D: -

DNA: TGTGCCTGCTACAATTCGCGACAGAACACTGAAGCTTTCTTT
CDR3: CACYNSRQNTEAFF
J: TRBJ1-1
V: TRBV30
size: -
D: -

DNA: TGTGCCAGTAGTATAGATGGGAGCCAATCGTCTAACTATGGCTACACCTTC
CDR3: CASSIDGSQSSNYGYTF
J: TRBJ1-2
V: TRBV19
size: few
D: -

DNA: TGTGCCAGCACCCTGGGGGGGTACACCGGGGAGCTGTTTTTT
CDR3: CASTLGGYTGELFF
J: TRBJ2-2
V: TRBV28
size: -
D: TRBD2

DNA: TGTGCCAGCAGCTCGCTTGGGGGGGAGGATACGCAGTATTTT
CDR3: CASSSLGGEDTQYF
J: TRBJ2-3
V: TRBV5-5
size: -
D: TRBD2

DNA: TGTGCCAGCTCACCACGGACCCCACTCCGGGACAGGGGACACACTGAAGCTTTCTTT
CDR3: CASSPRTPLRDRGHTEAFF
J: TRBJ1-1
V: TRBV18
size: -
D: TRBD1

DNA: TGTGCCAGCAGCTTGGATTCTCCAACTAATGAAAAACTGTTTTTT
CDR3: CASSLDSPTNEKLFF
J: TRBJ1-4
V: TRBV5-4
size: -
D: -

DNA: TGTGCCAGCAGCCCCCGTGCTAGGGAAAAACTGTTTTTT
CDR3: CASSPRAREKLFF
J: TRBJ1-4
V: TRBV7-2
size: once
D: -

DNA: TGTGCCAGCAGTTTCTCGCAGCTTTATGGCTACACCTTC
CDR3: CASSFSQLYGYTF
J: TRBJ1-2
V: TRBV28
size: -
D: -

DNA: TGTGCCAGCAGTTCAGGACAGGGCAATCAGCCCCAGCATTTT
CDR3: CASSSGQGNQPQHF
J: TRBJ1-5
V: TRBV27
size: -
D: TRBD1

DNA: TGTGCCAGCTCGAATACCCCCGGGGAGCTGTTTTTT
CDR3: CASSNTPGELFF
J: TRBJ2-2
V: TRBV18
size: -
D: -

DNA: TGCGCCAGCAGTCCAGAGGGTGTTATCTATGGCTACACCTTC
CDR3: CASSPEGVIYGYTF
J: TRBJ1-2
V: TRBV5-1
size: -
D: -

DNA: TGTGCCAGCAGCTTAGCCCTATACACCGGGGAGCTGTTTTTT
CDR3: CASSLALYTGELFF
J: TRBJ2-2
V: TRBV11-3
size: -
D: -

DNA: TGTGCCACCGAACAGGGTTGGGGAGGGATCGGGGAGCTGTTTTTT
CDR3: CATEQGWGGIGELFF
J: TRBJ2-2
V: TRBV19
size: once
D: -

DNA: TGTGCCAGTAGTATACCCGGGACAGGGAGAAATGAGCAGTTCTTC
CDR3: CASSIPGTGRNEQFF
J: TRBJ2-1
V: TRBV19
size: -
D: TRBD1

DNA: TGTGCCAGCGCGTCCGGGGGGAATAATTCACCCCTCCACTTT
CDR3: CASASGGNNSPLHF
J: TRBJ1-6
V: TRBV27
size: -
D: -

DNA: TGTGCCAGCAGCGTGCCCTCCTACGAGCAGTACTTC
CDR3: CASSVPSYEQYF
J: TRBJ2-7
V: TRBV7-2
size: -
D: -

DNA: TGTGCCAGCAGCTCAGACAATTACCACACTGAAGCTTTCTTT
CDR3: CASSSDNYHTEAFF
J: TRBJ1-1
V: TRBV5-8
size: -
D: -

DNA: TGTGCCAGCAGCTATAGCTGGGATACTGGGGATACGCAGTATTTT
CDR3: CASSYSWDTGDTQYF
J: TRBJ2-3
V: TRBV5-4
size: once
D: -

DNA: TGTGCCAGCAGTTTAAAGGAACAGGGGACCTACGAGCAGTACTTC
CDR3: CASSLKEQGTYEQYF
J: TRBJ2-7
V: TRBV27
size: -
D: TRBD1

DNA: TGTGCCAGCAGCCACGGACAGGGCGAATGGGGGCAGTACTTC
CDR3: CASSHGQGEWGQYF
J: TRBJ2-7
V: TRBV7-8
size: once
D: TRBD1

DNA: TGTGCCAGCAGGACTAGCGGGCGGAACACCGGGGAGCTGTTTTTT
CDR3: CASRTSGRNTGELFF
J: TRBJ2-2
V: TRBV6-1
size: -
D: TRBD2

DNA: TGCGCCAGCAGCTTGAATACAGGGTCCTCCTACGAGCAGTACTTC
CDR3: CASSLNTGSSYEQYF
J: TRBJ2-7
V: TRBV5-1
size: -
D: -

DNA: TGTGCCAGCAGCGGAACTAGCGACTCCGGGGCCAACGTCCTGACTTTC
CDR3: CASSGTSDSGANVLTF
J: TRBJ2-6
V: TRBV5-8
size: -
D: TRBD2

DNA: TGTGCCAGCAGCACGTCGGGGAGGGTCCACGAGCAGTACTTC
CDR3: CASSTSGRVHEQYF
J: TRBJ2-7
V: TRBV9
size: few
D: TRBD2

DNA: TGCGCCAGCAGCTTGGGACAGGGGCCCATATATTTT
CDR3: CASSLGQGPIYF
J: TRBJ1-3
V: TRBV5-1
size: -
D: TRBD1

DNA: TGTGCCAGCAGCTTTTTGGCGTCCGGGAACCATAACGAGCAGTACTTC
CDR3: CASSFLASGNHNEQYF
J: TRBJ2-7
V: TRBV12-1
size: -
D: -

DNA: TGTGCCAGCACTGTTTCCGACTATGGCTACACCTTC
CDR3: CASTVSDYGYTF
J: TRBJ1-2
V: TRBV28
size: -
D: -

DNA: TGTGCCAGCAGCGCCATCCCGGGCGGGGAGCTGTTTTTT
CDR3: CASSAIPGGELFF
J: TRBJ2-2
V: TRBV5-8
size: -
D: -

DNA: TGTGCCAGCAGCCCCCCAGGGGGCGCGAACACTGAAGCTTTCTTT
CDR3: CASSPPGGANTEAFF
J: TRBJ1-1
V: TRBV7-9
size: -
D: TRBD1

DNA: TGCGCCAGCAGCTTGGGGGGACAGCGGGAGACCCAGTACTTC
CDR3: CASSLGGQRETQYF
J: TRBJ2-5
V: TRBV5-1
size: -
D: TRBD1

DNA: TGCAGCGTTGTAAGATTTGGACACGAACTCTATGGCTACACCTTC
CDR3: CSVVRFGHELYGYTF
J: TRBJ1-2
V: TRBV29-1
size: -
D: -

DNA: TGTGCCAGTAGCGGACAGGGGGGGCAGTACTTC
CDR3: CASSGQGGQYF
J: TRBJ2-5
V: TRBV19
size: -
D: TRBD1

DNA: TGTGCCAGCAGCTTCGGACTGAGCAATGAAAAACTGTTTTTT
CDR3: CASSFGLSNEKLFF
J: TRBJ1-4
V: TRBV5-6
size: -
D: -

DNA: TGTGCCAGCAGCACCATTAGGGGCGAGGCTACTGAAGCTTTCTTT
CDR3: CASSTIRGEATEAFF
J: TRBJ1-1
V: TRBV13
size: -
D: -

DNA: TGTGCCAGCAGACCTGGACAGCGTCACGAGCAGTACTTC
CDR3: CASRPGQRHEQYF
J: TRBJ2-7
V: TRBV28
size: -
D: -

DNA: TGCAGCGTTGACCCGGCGGCCGGGGTGGATACGCAGTATTTT
CDR3: CSVDPAAGVDTQYF
J: TRBJ2-3
V: TRBV29-1
size: few
D: -

DNA: TGTGCCAGCAGCTTAAGCTCGCAGAACACCGGGGAGCTGTTTTTT
CDR3: CASSLSSQNTGELFF
J: TRBJ2-2
V: TRBV7-2
size: -
D: -

DNA: TGTGCCAGCAGCAAAGGGACGGGAGGCAATCAGCCCCAGCATTTT
CDR3: CASSKGTGGNQPQHF
J: TRBJ1-5
V: TRBV5-5
size: -
D: -

DNA: TGTGCCAGCTCAGGACAACAGGGGAACACTGAAGCTTTCTTT
CDR3: CASSGQQGNTEAFF
J: TRBJ1-1
V: TRBV18
size: -
D: -

DNA: TGTGCCAGCACCAAACAGGATTCGGTGCAGTACTTC
CDR3: CASTKQDSVQYF
J: TRBJ2-7
V: TRBV6-1
size: -
D: -

DNA: TGCGCCAGCAGCTTGGGACAGGGATTCACCGGGGAGCTGTTTTTT
CDR3: CASSLGQGFTGELFF
J: TRBJ2-2
V: TRBV5-1
size: -
D: TRBD1

DNA: TGCGCCAGCAGCTTGGTCGTGGGAGTGGACACTGAAGCTTTCTTT
CDR3: CASSLVVGVDTEAFF
J: TRBJ1-1
V: TRBV5-1
size: once
D: -

DNA: TGTGCCAGCAGCTTCAATGATCCTGGGGAGCAGTACTTC
CDR3: CASSFNDPGEQYF
J: TRBJ2-7
V: TRBV5-5
size: -
D: -